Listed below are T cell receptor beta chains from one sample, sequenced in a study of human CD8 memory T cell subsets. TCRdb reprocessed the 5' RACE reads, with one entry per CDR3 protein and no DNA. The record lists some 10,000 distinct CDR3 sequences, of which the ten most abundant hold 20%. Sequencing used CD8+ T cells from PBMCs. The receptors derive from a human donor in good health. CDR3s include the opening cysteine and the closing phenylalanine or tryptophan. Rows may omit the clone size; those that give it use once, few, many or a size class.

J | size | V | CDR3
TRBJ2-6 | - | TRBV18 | CASSPPPGSGANVLTF
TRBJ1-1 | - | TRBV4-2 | CASSRETGGAEAFF
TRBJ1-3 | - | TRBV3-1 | CASSQWSSGNTIYF
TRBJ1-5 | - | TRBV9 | CASSPTGLSNQPQHF
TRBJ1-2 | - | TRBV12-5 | CASGLGTGFGGYTF
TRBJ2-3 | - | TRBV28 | CASSPRSSTDTQYF
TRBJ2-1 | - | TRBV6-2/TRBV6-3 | CATYTSRRREQFF
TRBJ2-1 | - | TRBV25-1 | CASETGYNEQFF
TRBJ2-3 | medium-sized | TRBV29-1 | CSVAATSGGFTDTQYF
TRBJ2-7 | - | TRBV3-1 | CASSQDSYTEQYF
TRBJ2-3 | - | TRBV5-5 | CASSPADTRTDTQYF
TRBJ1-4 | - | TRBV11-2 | CASSLTARATNEKLFF
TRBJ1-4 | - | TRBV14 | CASSLRLGGGSTNEKLFF
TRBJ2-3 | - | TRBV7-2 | CASSSSTGMTSGLGTDTQYF
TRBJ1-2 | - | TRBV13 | CASSTGTGGGYTF
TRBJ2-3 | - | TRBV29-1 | CSVESRLAGSDTQYF
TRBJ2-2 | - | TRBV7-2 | CASSLDLLGTGKEAGELFF
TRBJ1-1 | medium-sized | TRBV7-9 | CASSPLTGMNTEAFF
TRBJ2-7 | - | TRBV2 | CASSELAGVSYEQYF
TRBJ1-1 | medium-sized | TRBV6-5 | CASSYALNTEAFF
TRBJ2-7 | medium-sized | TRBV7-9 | CASSHPRTLSYEQYF
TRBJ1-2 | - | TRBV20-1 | CSALTPQGFYYGYTF
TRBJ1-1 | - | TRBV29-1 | CSVEDHRVNTEAFF
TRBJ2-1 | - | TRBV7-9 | CASSFGSGLNEQFF
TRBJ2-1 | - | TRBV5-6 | CASSFLPGGGYNEQFF
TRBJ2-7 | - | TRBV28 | CASRPTGRSSYEQYF
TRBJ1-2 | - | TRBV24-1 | CATSDSDRVDYGYTF
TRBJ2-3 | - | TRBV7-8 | CASSLRGGTDTQYF
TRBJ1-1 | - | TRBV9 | CASNQGGTEAFF
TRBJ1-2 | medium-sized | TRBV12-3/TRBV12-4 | CASSLLGGPIDGYTF
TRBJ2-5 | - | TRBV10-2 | CASKKTFERQETQYF
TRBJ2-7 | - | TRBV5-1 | CASSLGSGGAYEQYF
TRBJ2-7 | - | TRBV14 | CASRDGTYEQYF
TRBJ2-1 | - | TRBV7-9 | CASSLQVYNEQFF
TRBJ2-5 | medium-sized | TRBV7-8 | CASSSPGQRLETQYF
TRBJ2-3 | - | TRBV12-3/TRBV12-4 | CASSLRGPDTQYF
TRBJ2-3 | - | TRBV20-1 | CSARVPWDTQYF
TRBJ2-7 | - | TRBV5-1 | CASSSLVGQGAYEQYF
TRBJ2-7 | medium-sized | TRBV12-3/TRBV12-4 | CASSLKRGQISYEQYF
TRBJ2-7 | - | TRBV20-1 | CSASDGGEQYF
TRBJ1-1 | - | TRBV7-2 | CASSRTGRTEAFF
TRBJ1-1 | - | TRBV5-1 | CASSWTYRTEAFF
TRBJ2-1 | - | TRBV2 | CASSDGTGGLDEQFF
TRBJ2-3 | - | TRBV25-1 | CASSELWRVYF
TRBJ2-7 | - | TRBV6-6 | CASVPGGNSYEQYF
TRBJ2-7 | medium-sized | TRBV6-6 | CASKEGAAPSYEQYF
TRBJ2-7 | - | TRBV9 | CASSVVGGSEQYF
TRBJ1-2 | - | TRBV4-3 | CASSQDPDRGGYTF
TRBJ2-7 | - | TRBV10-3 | CAIRGDDSYEQYF
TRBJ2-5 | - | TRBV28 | CASRQVPRGETQYF
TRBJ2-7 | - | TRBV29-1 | CSVVGWDFSSYEQYF
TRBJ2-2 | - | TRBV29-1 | CSVERRDFMSGELFF
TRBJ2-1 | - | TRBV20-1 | CSARGGGSNEQFF